Listed below are T cell receptor beta chains from one sample, sequenced in a study of CD8+CD57+ T cells in acquired aplastic anemia. TCRdb passed the reads through MiXCR, listing each CDR3 protein once. The table records about 190,000 distinct CDR3 sequences, roughly 56% of them present only once. Sample: sorted CD4+, CD8+, or CD8+CD57+ T cells (not recorded which) from PBMCs. These receptors were obtained from a human donor in good health, serving as a control. The CDR3 runs from the conserved cysteine through the conserved F or W. D genes are given only for firm matches. Clone size, where shown, is once, few, many, or a class for clones that have expanded.

clone size: few
V gene: TRBV14
D gene: TRBD2
J gene: TRBJ2-5
CDR3 DNA: TGTGCCAGCAGCCAGGGACTAGCGGGCCTACATACTCAAGAGACCCAGTACTTC
CDR3 protein: CASSQGLAGLHTQETQYF

clone size: NA
V gene: TRBV13
D gene: TRBD1
J gene: TRBJ2-7
CDR3 DNA: TGTGCCAGCAGCCCGGGACAGGGGAAACACGAGCAGTACTTC
CDR3 protein: CASSPGQGKHEQYF

clone size: NA
V gene: TRBV19
D gene: NA
J gene: TRBJ1-6
CDR3 DNA: TGTGCCAGTAGGCTTACGGCAGATCTTAATTCACCCCTCCACTTT
CDR3 protein: CASRLTADLNSPLHF

clone size: once
V gene: TRBV20-1
D gene: NA
J gene: TRBJ1-1
CDR3 DNA: TGCAGTGTCTATGGATGGGGGGACACTGAAGCTTTCTTT
CDR3 protein: CSVYGWGDTEAFF

clone size: NA
V gene: TRBV28
D gene: NA
J gene: TRBJ1-1
CDR3 DNA: TGTGCCAGCAGTTTTGCGGCGTGGGGCACTGAAGCTTTCTTT
CDR3 protein: CASSFAAWGTEAFF

clone size: many
V gene: TRBV6-5
D gene: NA
J gene: TRBJ2-7
CDR3 DNA: TGTGCCAGCAGTTACGGTGGGGGGGGCCGGAACGAGCAGTACTTC
CDR3 protein: CASSYGGGGRNEQYF

clone size: once
V gene: TRBV15
D gene: TRBD2
J gene: TRBJ2-7
CDR3 DNA: TGTGCCACCAGCAGAGAGGGCGGGGGGGCCGACGAGCAGTACTTC
CDR3 protein: CATSREGGGADEQYF

clone size: many
V gene: TRBV20-1
D gene: NA
J gene: TRBJ2-1
CDR3 DNA: TGCAGTGCTAATCACGCAATCGATCCCTACAATGAGCAGTTCTTC
CDR3 protein: CSANHAIDPYNEQFF

clone size: many
V gene: TRBV5-1
D gene: NA
J gene: TRBJ2-7
CDR3 DNA: TGCGCCAGCAGCTTGGCTCCCCGCCGTGGCTCCTACGAGCAGTACTTC
CDR3 protein: CASSLAPRRGSYEQYF

clone size: many
V gene: TRBV20-1
D gene: TRBD2
J gene: TRBJ2-5
CDR3 DNA: TGCAGTGCTAGGACTAGCGGGGGCCCCGGGGCCCAGTACTTC
CDR3 protein: CSARTSGGPGAQYF

clone size: few
V gene: TRBV19
D gene: NA
J gene: TRBJ1-3
CDR3 DNA: TGTGCCAGTCGTCATTCTTCTGGAAACACCATATATTTT
CDR3 protein: CASRHSSGNTIYF

clone size: NA
V gene: TRBV10-3
D gene: NA
J gene: TRBJ2-7
CDR3 DNA: TGTGCCATCGGCGGTGACTCCTACGAGCAGTACTTC
CDR3 protein: CAIGGDSYEQYF

clone size: few
V gene: TRBV10-2
D gene: TRBD1
J gene: TRBJ2-5
CDR3 DNA: TGCGCCAGCAACGCCGGGACAGGGGGCGAGACCCAGTACTTC
CDR3 protein: CASNAGTGGETQYF

clone size: many
V gene: TRBV7-9
D gene: TRBD1
J gene: TRBJ2-2
CDR3 DNA: TGTGCCAGCAGAACGGACAGGGGGCCGAACACCGGGGAGCTGTTTTTT
CDR3 protein: CASRTDRGPNTGELFF

clone size: NA
V gene: TRBV19
D gene: TRBD2
J gene: TRBJ2-7
CDR3 DNA: TGTGCCAGCCTCACAGCGGGGGATCTCTACGAGCAGTACTTC
CDR3 protein: CASLTAGDLYEQYF

clone size: NA
V gene: TRBV7-2
D gene: NA
J gene: TRBJ2-1
CDR3 DNA: TGTGCCAGCAGCTTAGGAGGGAAAGGGGGAAGGGAGCAGTTCTTC
CDR3 protein: CASSLGGKGGREQFF

clone size: many
V gene: TRBV28
D gene: NA
J gene: TRBJ2-7
CDR3 DNA: TGTGCCTGCTCACTCTCCTACGAGCAGTACTTC
CDR3 protein: CACSLSYEQYF

clone size: NA
V gene: TRBV11-2
D gene: TRBD1
J gene: TRBJ1-4
CDR3 DNA: TGTGCCAGCAGCTTGACAGGGGGTTTTGAAAAACTGTTTTTT
CDR3 protein: CASSLTGGFEKLFF

clone size: NA
V gene: TRBV25-1
D gene: NA
J gene: TRBJ2-3
CDR3 DNA: TGTGCCAGCAGTGAATTCGGAAGCACAGATACGCAGTATTTT
CDR3 protein: CASSEFGSTDTQYF

clone size: once
V gene: TRBV19
D gene: NA
J gene: TRBJ1-5
CDR3 DNA: TGTGCCAGTAGTATGACGGCGTATAGCAATCAGCCCCAGCACTTT
CDR3 protein: CASSMTAYSNQPQHF

clone size: many
V gene: TRBV5-1
D gene: NA
J gene: TRBJ1-1
CDR3 DNA: TGCGCCAGCAGCCAAACAGGGAACACTGAAGCTTTCTTT
CDR3 protein: CASSQTGNTEAFF

clone size: many
V gene: TRBV5-8
D gene: NA
J gene: TRBJ2-2
CDR3 DNA: TGTGCCAGCAGCTTGGGGGCTTTCGGGGAGCTGTTTTTT
CDR3 protein: CASSLGAFGELFF

clone size: NA
V gene: TRBV6-6
D gene: NA
J gene: TRBJ1-1
CDR3 DNA: TGTGCCAGCAGTTACCTCGACAGGAGCATGAACACTGAAGCTTTCTTT
CDR3 protein: CASSYLDRSMNTEAFF

clone size: few
V gene: TRBV10-3
D gene: TRBD2
J gene: TRBJ2-1
CDR3 DNA: TGTGCCAGCAGTGAGATAGCGGGGGGTAGGAATGAGCAGTTCTTC
CDR3 protein: CASSEIAGGRNEQFF

clone size: many
V gene: TRBV11-2
D gene: TRBD1
J gene: TRBJ1-2
CDR3 DNA: TGTGCCAGCAGCTCTAACAGGGGGCGAAACCATGGCTACACCTTC
CDR3 protein: CASSSNRGRNHGYTF

clone size: many
V gene: TRBV6-2/TRBV6-3
D gene: TRBD2
J gene: TRBJ2-3
CDR3 DNA: TGTGCCAGCAGTAAAGGACGGACTAGCGGCACAGATACGCAGTATTTT
CDR3 protein: CASSKGRTSGTDTQYF

clone size: many
V gene: TRBV5-1
D gene: NA
J gene: TRBJ1-2
CDR3 DNA: TGCGCCAGCAGCTTGTCCGTCAACTATGGCTACACCTTC
CDR3 protein: CASSLSVNYGYTF

clone size: NA
V gene: TRBV25-1
D gene: NA
J gene: TRBJ2-7
CDR3 DNA: TGTGCCAGCAGTGAAGAGGGGTCGTTCGGGGGTCCCTACGAGCAGTACTTC
CDR3 protein: CASSEEGSFGGPYEQYF

clone size: NA
V gene: TRBV24-1
D gene: TRBD1
J gene: TRBJ2-7
CDR3 DNA: TGTGCCACCGACGGGACAGGCTCTTACGAGCAGTACTTC
CDR3 protein: CATDGTGSYEQYF

clone size: many
V gene: TRBV13
D gene: TRBD1
J gene: TRBJ2-1
CDR3 DNA: TGTGCCAGCAGCTTGGGACAGGGTAAGGGTGAGCAGTTCTTC
CDR3 protein: CASSLGQGKGEQFF

clone size: many
V gene: TRBV28
D gene: TRBD1
J gene: TRBJ1-6
CDR3 DNA: TGTGCCATTTCTACCCCTGACAGGGCCAGCTCACCCCTCCACTTT
CDR3 protein: CAISTPDRASSPLHF

clone size: NA
V gene: TRBV11-2
D gene: NA
J gene: TRBJ2-7
CDR3 DNA: TGTGCCAGCAGCCAGAGGCTATCCTCCTGCGAGCAGTACTTC
CDR3 protein: CASSQRLSSCEQYF

clone size: NA
V gene: TRBV9
D gene: NA
J gene: TRBJ1-1
CDR3 DNA: TGTGCCAGCAGCCCAGACATCGGCGAAGCTTTCTTT
CDR3 protein: CASSPDIGEAFF

clone size: NA
V gene: TRBV6-5
D gene: NA
J gene: TRBJ1-2
CDR3 DNA: TGTGCCAGCAGTGCGTCGGGTAGACAGAGCTATGGCTACACCTTC
CDR3 protein: CASSASGRQSYGYTF

clone size: NA
V gene: TRBV20-1
D gene: NA
J gene: TRBJ2-7
CDR3 DNA: TGCAGTGCCCTGAAAGGACACGAGCGGTACTTC
CDR3 protein: CSALKGHERYF

clone size: NA
V gene: TRBV7-3
D gene: NA
J gene: TRBJ2-3
CDR3 DNA: TGTGCCAGCAGGACGGAGGGCCCACGGGATACGCAGTATTTT
CDR3 protein: CASRTEGPRDTQYF

clone size: NA
V gene: TRBV7-8
D gene: TRBD1
J gene: TRBJ1-6
CDR3 DNA: TGTGCCAGCACTGGGGACAGGGGGTATAATTCACCCCTCCACTTT
CDR3 protein: CASTGDRGYNSPLHF

clone size: NA
V gene: TRBV7-6
D gene: NA
J gene: TRBJ1-2
CDR3 DNA: TGTGCCAGCAGCTTAGGGGAGACCCTCTATGGCTACACCTTC
CDR3 protein: CASSLGETLYGYTF

clone size: NA
V gene: TRBV7-6
D gene: TRBD2
J gene: TRBJ2-7
CDR3 DNA: TGTGCCAGCAGCTCCTGGACTAGCGGGGACTACGAGCAGTACTTC
CDR3 protein: CASSSWTSGDYEQYF

clone size: NA
V gene: TRBV10-3
D gene: NA
J gene: TRBJ1-1
CDR3 DNA: TGTGCCATCAGGCCAACGGGGGTAGGGACTGAAGCTTTCTTT
CDR3 protein: CAIRPTGVGTEAFF

clone size: NA
V gene: TRBV10-3
D gene: NA
J gene: TRBJ2-7
CDR3 DNA: TGTGCCAGCAGGATCGGGGTCCTCGGGGGCTACGAGCGGTACTTC
CDR3 protein: CASRIGVLGGYERYF

clone size: once
V gene: TRBV19
D gene: TRBD1
J gene: TRBJ1-1
CDR3 DNA: TGTGCCAGTAGTATCGTCAGGGGGCGGTGGGACACTGAAGCTTTCTTT
CDR3 protein: CASSIVRGRWDTEAFF

clone size: NA
V gene: TRBV7-2
D gene: NA
J gene: TRBJ2-7
CDR3 DNA: TGTGCCAGCAGCTTACAGCATAAATCCTACGAGCAGTACTTC
CDR3 protein: CASSLQHKSYEQYF

clone size: many
V gene: TRBV12-3/TRBV12-4
D gene: TRBD2
J gene: TRBJ2-1
CDR3 DNA: TGTGCCAGCAGAGGGACTAGCAACTACAATGAGCAGTTCTTC
CDR3 protein: CASRGTSNYNEQFF

clone size: NA
V gene: TRBV7-9
D gene: NA
J gene: TRBJ1-6
CDR3 DNA: TGTGCCAGCAGCTTAGCGTTGGAGCGCTCACCCCTCCACTTT
CDR3 protein: CASSLALERSPLHF

clone size: many
V gene: TRBV11-3
D gene: NA
J gene: TRBJ2-7
CDR3 DNA: TGTGCCAGCAGCTTAGGAGGGGAGTACGAGCAGTACTTC
CDR3 protein: CASSLGGEYEQYF

clone size: few
V gene: TRBV24-1
D gene: TRBD1
J gene: TRBJ1-2
CDR3 DNA: TGTGCCACCAGCGGTGACAGGGTAAACTATGGCTACACCTTC
CDR3 protein: CATSGDRVNYGYTF

clone size: few
V gene: TRBV7-2
D gene: NA
J gene: TRBJ1-1
CDR3 DNA: TGTGCCAGCAGCTTAGATAGCGGGGGGAACACTGAAGCTTTCTTT
CDR3 protein: CASSLDSGGNTEAFF

clone size: NA
V gene: TRBV20-1
D gene: NA
J gene: TRBJ2-7
CDR3 DNA: TGCAGTGCTCCCCAAATGACAGACTCCTACGAGCAGTACTTC
CDR3 protein: CSAPQMTDSYEQYF

clone size: many
V gene: TRBV6-2/TRBV6-3
D gene: NA
J gene: TRBJ1-5
CDR3 DNA: TGTGCCAGCAGTCAGGGGCCTCAGCCCCAGCATTTT
CDR3 protein: CASSQGPQPQHF

clone size: many
V gene: TRBV5-4
D gene: NA
J gene: TRBJ1-2
CDR3 DNA: TGTGCCAGCAGCTTGGAAAACCATGGGGCTAACTATGGCTACACCTTC
CDR3 protein: CASSLENHGANYGYTF

clone size: NA
V gene: TRBV5-4
D gene: TRBD1
J gene: TRBJ1-2
CDR3 DNA: TGTGCCAGCAGCTTGGTGGGGGACAGGGCTGGCTACACCTTC
CDR3 protein: CASSLVGDRAGYTF